Each of the 30 T cell receptor beta chains below was sequenced from the same sample in a study of cytomegalovirus exposure and HLA in healthy donors. The method was immunoSEQ multiplex PCR; TCRdb's version includes in-frame clones alone and lacks a portion of them. The repertoire holds a few hundred thousand clones, with 90% as singletons. Sequenced input: PBMCs. The receptors come from a woman under 30 in good health and CMV-seronegative.

The CDR3 reads CASSPWGLRGAKNTGELFF. CDR3 nucleotides: TGTGCCAGCAGTCCCTGGGGGCTCCGAGGGGCAAAGAACACCGGGGAGCTGTTTTTT. This chain connects TRBV28 to TRBJ2-2; TRBD1 is a possible D gene (6 bases). Deletions cut 5 bases from V and 1 base from J, with 23 bases between. Looked up from germline, CDR1 is MDHEN and CDR2 is SYDVKM. CDR3 length: 19 amino acids.

The chain employs TRBV5-1 and TRBJ1-1; perhaps TRBD1 as D (5 bases). Germline CDR1 is SGHRS and CDR2 is YFSETQ. V gave up 0 bases and J gave up 5 bases, with 14 bases separating them. The CDR3 length is 15 residues. Here the CDR3 reads CASSLVTIQGTEAFF. CDR3 DNA: TGCGCCAGCAGCTTGGTAACCATCCAGGGAACTGAAGCTTTCTTT.

J is TRBJ2-5 and V is TRBV27; TRBD1 aligns across 8 bases. The CDR3 is made up of 15 amino acids. V gave up 5 bases and J gave up 2 bases; unmatched junction bases: 7. Looked up from germline, CDR1 is MNHEY and CDR2 is SMNVEV (reference sequence). CDR3 sequence: CASSRGDRGQETQYF. DNA of the CDR3: TGTGCCAGCAGTCGCGGTGACAGGGGACAAGAGACCCAGTACTTC.

This chain links TRBV28 with TRBJ2-5; 15 nucleotides line up with TRBD2. The trim removed 2 bases at V and 5 bases at J, leaving 3 bases unmatched. Germline CDR1 MDHEN, CDR2 SYDVKM. This CDR3 spans 16 amino acids. The CDR3 bases are TGTGCCAGCAGTTTAGGACTAGCGGGGGGGGAGGAGACCCAGTACTTC. It specifies CASSLGLAGGEETQYF.

With respect to this clone: Germline is not matched at one junction end, which may reflect a read error. This chain joins TRBV5-4 and TRBJ2-5; 8 bases are shared with TRBD2. Germline lookup yields CDR1 SGHNT and CDR2 YYREEE (reference sequence). The CDR3 is 15 amino acids. The CDR3 region is CASSAPGTRKENQYF. In nucleotides, the CDR3 is TGTGCCAGCAGCGCCCCCGGGACTAGAAAAGAGAACCAGTACTTC.

This chain links TRBV4-3 with TRBJ2-2; D is unclear. The germline V gene encodes CDR1 LGHNA and CDR2 YSLEER. This CDR3 comprises 13 residues. Trimming took 1 base from V and 5 from J, leaving 5 bases between them. CDR3 coding DNA: TGCGCCAGCAGCCAAGGGCCTACCGGGGAGCTGTTTTTT. It encodes CASSQGPTGELFF.

The chain employs TRBV2 and TRBJ1-5; the D gene is possibly TRBD1 (5 bases). V shed 4 bases and J shed 1 base, with 8 bases lying between them. The CDR3 length is 14 residues. The germline gives CDR1 SNHLY, CDR2 FYNNEI. The CDR3 sequence: CASSAPGSNQPQHF. The CDR3 coding sequence is TGTGCCAGCAGTGCCCCAGGGAGCAATCAGCCCCAGCATTTT.

The chain joins TRBV4-3 to TRBJ2-7; 9 positions agree with TRBD2. Germline V CDR1 and CDR2: LGHNA, YSLEER. The J segment lost 6 bases and the V segment lost 0 bases, leaving 15 bases of the junction unmatched. The CDR3 runs to 18 residues. CDR3 loop: CASSQDARGGFPPGEQYF. The DNA for the CDR3 is TGCGCCAGCAGCCAAGATGCGCGGGGGGGCTTTCCTCCCGGCGAGCAGTACTTC.

This chain uses TRBV20-1 with TRBJ2-7, with D possibly matching TRBD1 (6 bases). Deletions cut 6 bases from V and 2 bases from J, with 8 bases between. In germline, CDR1 is DFQATT, CDR2 SNEGSKA (reference sequence). There are 11 residues in the CDR3. The CDR3 sequence: CSAQGPYEQYF. The CDR3, as DNA: TGCAGTGCACAGGGTCCCTACGAGCAGTACTTC.

J is TRBJ1-2 and V is TRBV6-5; D is undetermined. The CDR3 is 14 residues long. V lost 0 bases to trimming and J lost 3 bases, with 8 bases between them. The germline gives CDR1 MNHEY, CDR2 SVGAGI. The DNA for the CDR3 is TGTGCCAGCAGTTACTCGAGCAGCGACTATGGCTACACCTTC. It specifies CASSYSSSDYGYTF.

V is TRBV6-5 and J is TRBJ2-2; D remains ambiguous. From germline, CDR1 is MNHEY and CDR2 SVGAGI. Trimming left V 1 base short and J 8 bases short, with 8 bases between. The CDR3 has 13 amino acids. The CDR3 protein is CASSYLASGELFF. The DNA of the CDR3 is TGTGCCAGCAGTTACTTAGCATCTGGGGAGCTGTTTTTT.

The rearrangement joins TRBV4-3 to TRBJ1-3; maybe TRBD1 (6 bases). CDR1 and CDR2 (germline): LGHNA, YSLEER. V lost 0 bases and J lost 2, with 20 bases in between. CDR3 length: 19 residues. The CDR3 loop reads CASSQDFFSGERPGNTIYF. The CDR3 bases are TGCGCCAGCAGCCAAGATTTTTTTTCAGGGGAGCGCCCTGGAAACACCATATATTTT.

DNA for the CDR3: TGTGCCAGCAGCTTAGGAGTCAACAGGGAAGCTTTCTTT. Its translation is CASSLGVNREAFF. The chain has TRBV7-2 and TRBJ1-1; possibly TRBD1 for D (5 bases). Looked up from germline, CDR1 is SGHTA and CDR2 is FQGNSA. Trimming stripped 1 base from V and 8 bases from J, with 11 bases between. The CDR3 runs 13 residues. The full variable domain, its missing parts supplied by reference TRBV7-2 and TRBJ1-1, is GAGVSQSPSNKVTEKGKDVELRCDPISGHTALYWYRQSLGQGLEFLIYFQGNSAPDKSGLPSDRFSAERTGGSVSTLTIQRTQQEDSAVYLCASSLGVNREAFFGQGTRLTVV.

This clone was detected only a few times. This sequence joins TRBV6-5 and TRBJ2-5; 7 bases align to TRBD1. V lost 5 bases and J lost 4; bases outside the gene matches: 7. The germline V gene has CDR1 MNHEY and CDR2 SVGAGI. The CDR3 length is 14 residues. This CDR3 reads CASSVRQGSETQYF. In nucleotides, the CDR3 is TGTGCCAGCAGTGTACGACAGGGCTCAGAGACCCAGTACTTC.

The genes are TRBV11-2 and TRBJ2-3; 12 bases are shared with TRBD2. Germline assignment: CDR1 SGHAT and CDR2 FQNNGV. The CDR3 spans 17 residues. J gave up 2 bases and V 5 bases, and 8 bases lay outside the gene matches. The CDR3 spells CASSPAGLAGSTDTQYF. In DNA form, the CDR3 reads TGTGCCAGCAGCCCAGCTGGACTAGCGGGGTCCACAGATACGCAGTATTTT.

This clone has a handful of counts. The J gene is TRBJ1-5, the V gene TRBV6-1; D is possibly TRBD1 (6 bases). The CDR3 loop spans 14 amino acids. V was clipped by 1 base and J by 9 bases, with 13 bases between them. From germline, CDR1 is MNHNS and CDR2 SASEGT. The CDR3 region has the DNA TGTGCCAGCAGTGAAGGTGTTCAGGGGTGGCCCCAGCATTTT. It translates to CASSEGVQGWPQHF.

This sequence joins TRBV19 and TRBJ1-6; the match to TRBD1 covers 10 bases. Germline V gives CDR1 LNHDA, CDR2 SQIVND (reference sequence). V was clipped by 5 bases and J by 9 bases; unmatched bases: 4. This CDR3 is built from 14 residues. CDR3 DNA: TGTGCCAGTAGTTTGGGACAGGGGATTTCACCCCTCCACTTT. It yields the protein CASSLGQGISPLHF. The variable domain in full, with the rest retrieved from reference TRBV19 and TRBJ1-6, is DGGITQSPKYLFRKEGQNVTLSCEQNLNHDAMYWYRQDPGQGLRLIYYSQIVNDFQKGDIAEGYSVSREKKESFPLTVTSAQKNPTAFYLCASSLGQGISPLHFGNGTRLTVT.

The rearrangement joins TRBV9 to TRBJ2-2, with 8 positions matching TRBD1. The junction had 6 bases not matched to a gene; V was cut back by 4 bases and J by 4 bases. The CDR3 sequence is 15 residues long. CDR1 and CDR2 from the germline V gene are SGDLS and YYNGEE. Here the CDR3 reads CASSPQGAGTGELFF. The CDR3, as DNA: TGTGCCAGCAGCCCGCAGGGGGCAGGCACCGGGGAGCTGTTTTTT.

Turning to this clone: Other DNA sequences within the sample encode an identical CDR3. The chain joins TRBV28 to TRBJ1-2, with 9 bases fitting TRBD1. Germline V gene sequence: CDR1 MDHEN, CDR2 SYDVKM. V gave up 4 bases and J gave up 8 bases; unmatched junction bases: 2. The CDR3 totals 12 residues. CDR3 DNA sequence: TGTGCCAGCAGTTCGGGACAGGGCGGCTACACCTTC. This sequence encodes CASSSGQGGYTF.

The chain links TRBV27 to TRBJ2-1; TRBD2 is a possible D gene (6 bases). This CDR3 is 18 amino acids long. Trimming cost V 6 bases and J 2 bases, with 23 bases left between them. The germline V gene encodes CDR1 MNHEY and CDR2 SMNVEV (reference sequence). Written as DNA, the CDR3 is TGTGCCAGCAGCCGGAGGGAGGCCGGGACCCCACCCTACAATGAGCAGTTCTTC. Protein product: CASSRREAGTPPYNEQFF.

V gene TRBV7-9 combines with J gene TRBJ2-7; 8 positions match TRBD1. CDR3 size: 18 residues. The junction had 18 bases not matched to a gene; V was cut back by 5 bases and J by 3 bases. CDR1 and CDR2 from the germline V gene are SEHNR and FQNEAQ (reference sequence). The CDR3 DNA sequence: TGTGCCAGCAGCCCCGAATATGAACCGGGACAGGTTGTCTACGAGCAGTACTTC. It yields the protein CASSPEYEPGQVVYEQYF.

The rearrangement joins TRBV6-1 to TRBJ2-3; possibly TRBD2 for D (5 bases). Germline-derived CDR1 and CDR2 are MNHNS and SASEGT. The CDR3 is made up of 15 amino acids. Trimming removed 3 bases from V and 4 bases from J, with 14 bases in between. The CDR3 bases are TGTGCCAGCAGTGAGGACGGAGGCGGCCCAGATACGCAGTATTTT. Protein sequence: CASSEDGGGPDTQYF.

The J gene is TRBJ2-1, the V gene TRBV4-3; 13 bases align to TRBD2. Germline V gene data show CDR1 as LGHNA and CDR2 as YSLEER. The junction had 5 bases not matched to a gene; V was cut back by 2 bases and J by 4 bases. This CDR3 region has 17 residues. CDR3 bases: TGCGCCAGCAGCCAAAGTTTGGGACTAGCGGGGTACAATGAGCAGTTCTTC. Protein product: CASSQSLGLAGYNEQFF.

V gene TRBV7-9 combines with J gene TRBJ2-3; 12 nucleotides align to TRBD2. The CDR3 length is 16 residues. The J segment lost 1 base and the V segment lost 5 bases, leaving 4 bases of the junction unmatched. From germline, CDR1 is SEHNR and CDR2 FQNEAQ (reference sequence). For the CDR3, the DNA is TGTGCCAGCAGCCTACGACTAGCGGGGGGCACAGATACGCAGTATTTT. This codes for CASSLRLAGGTDTQYF.

For the CDR3, the DNA is TGTGCCAGTAGTATAGAGCCAGGGGATGAAGCTTTCTTT. Protein: CASSIEPGDEAFF. The chain links TRBV19 to TRBJ1-1; TRBD1 is a possible D gene (6 bases). Germline V gene lookup returns CDR1 LNHDA and CDR2 SQIVND (reference sequence). The length of the CDR3 is 13 residues. V lost 0 bases to trimming and J lost 7 bases, with 9 bases between them.

About this clone itself: The junction and the germline gene differ at one end; a read error may be behind it. The V gene is TRBV27, the J gene TRBJ2-1; 8 bases align to TRBD2. The CDR3 is 16 amino acids. Per germline, CDR1 MNHEY and CDR2 SMNVEV (reference sequence). CDR3 protein: CASSLTGTRRYTEQFF. As DNA, the CDR3 is TGTGCCAGCAGTTTAACCGGGACTAGAAGATACACTGAGCAGTTCTTC.

This chain connects TRBV28 to TRBJ1-2; the match to TRBD1 covers 7 bases. This CDR3 region has 15 residues. The V gene end was trimmed by 8 bases and the J gene end by 4 bases; junction bases not matched to a gene: 13. CDR1 and CDR2 (germline): MDHEN, SYDVKM. This chain's CDR3 is CASYRAARGAYGYTF. As DNA, the CDR3 is TGTGCCAGCTACCGCGCGGCCAGGGGGGCCTATGGCTACACCTTC.

This sequence joins TRBV6-5 and TRBJ2-7; 8 positions agree with TRBD1. This CDR3 is built from 15 residues. V was clipped by 4 bases and J by 0 bases; unmatched bases: 5. Germline CDR1 reads MNHEY; CDR2 reads SVGAGI. The CDR3 reads CASSFLGQVSYEQYF. CDR3 DNA: TGTGCCAGCAGTTTCCTGGGACAGGTCTCCTACGAGCAGTACTTC.

The chain joins TRBV5-4 to TRBJ2-7; a possible D gene is TRBD1 (5 bases). V lost 2 bases, J lost 3 bases, and 9 bases lay in between. From germline, CDR1 is SGHNT and CDR2 YYREEE (reference sequence). This CDR3 comprises 13 residues. In nucleotides, the CDR3 is TGTGCCAGCAGCTTAGCAGGGTACTACGAGCAGTACTTC. Translation gives CASSLAGYYEQYF.

The genes are TRBV27 and TRBJ1-1; D is unresolved. CDR1 and CDR2 from the germline V gene are MNHEY and SMNVEV (reference sequence). The V gene lost 6 bases and the J gene lost 0 bases, with 17 bases spanning the gap. The CDR3 length is 16 residues. The chain's CDR3 is CASSSRRSGMNTEAFF. The CDR3 coding sequence is TGTGCCAGCAGCTCCCGACGAAGCGGGATGAACACTGAAGCTTTCTTT.